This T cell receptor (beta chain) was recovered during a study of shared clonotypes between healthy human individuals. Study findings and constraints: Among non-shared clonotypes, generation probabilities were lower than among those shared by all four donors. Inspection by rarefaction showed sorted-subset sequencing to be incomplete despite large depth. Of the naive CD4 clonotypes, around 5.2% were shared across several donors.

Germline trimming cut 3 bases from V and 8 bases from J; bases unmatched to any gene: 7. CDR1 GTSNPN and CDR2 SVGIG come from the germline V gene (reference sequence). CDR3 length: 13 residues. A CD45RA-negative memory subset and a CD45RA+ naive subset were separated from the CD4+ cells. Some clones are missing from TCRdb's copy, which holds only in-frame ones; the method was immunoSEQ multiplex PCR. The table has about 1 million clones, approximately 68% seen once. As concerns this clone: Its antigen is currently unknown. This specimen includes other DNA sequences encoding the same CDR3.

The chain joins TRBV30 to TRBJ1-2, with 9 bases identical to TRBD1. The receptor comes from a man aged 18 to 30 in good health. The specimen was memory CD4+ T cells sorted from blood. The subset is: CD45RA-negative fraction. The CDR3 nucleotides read TGTGCCTGGAGGCCGGGACAGGGATCGGGCTACACCTTC. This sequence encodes CAWRPGQGSGYTF. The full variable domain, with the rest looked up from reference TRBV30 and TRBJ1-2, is SQTIHQWPATLVQPVGSPLSLECTVEGTSNPNLYWYRQAAGRGLQLLFYSVGIGQISSEVPQNLSASRPQDRQFILSSKKLLLSDSGFYLCAWRPGQGSGYTFGSGTRLTVV.